The entry below describes one T cell receptor beta chain. The sample belongs to a study of cytomegalovirus exposure and HLA in healthy donors. Primers included in the PCR were 60 Vbeta and 13 Jbeta primers. Profiling relied on immunoSEQ multiplex PCR, and the TCRdb table lists in-frame clones only, not all of them. The sample records more than 110,000 clones, 60% to 80% being singletons. Germline values: CDR1 SGHDT, CDR2 YYEEEE. The CDR3 has 17 amino acids. V dropped 4 bases and J dropped 0; count of bases not matched to a gene: 11. This chain links TRBV5-6 with TRBJ2-3, with 7 nucleotides matching TRBD2. The receptor was derived from a male donor in good health and CMV-seronegative. Sequencing input: PBMCs. The CDR3 region is CASSGGRAFGSTDTQYF. In nucleotides, the CDR3 is TGTGCCAGCAGCGGGGGGAGGGCCTTCGGAAGCACAGATACGCAGTATTTT.